This note documents a single T cell receptor beta chain sequence. Its antigen is still unknown. The germline V gene has CDR1 LNHDA and CDR2 SQIVND (reference sequence). V was pared by 0 bases and J by 9 bases, with 23 bases between. This CDR3 contains 17 residues. Using its own MiXCR run on the reads, TCRdb lists one record per CDR3 protein. The sample contains approximately 770,000 distinct CDR3 sequences, almost 30% of which appear only once. This record belongs to a study of T cell repertoires in cytomegalovirus infection. Study-level information: Both a matching HLA type and CMV infection were indicated by public TCR beta signatures.

Regarding the study as a whole: Frequencies of public TCR beta families were cumulated, and this identified carriers of CMV plus the relevant HLA.

The V gene is TRBV19, the J gene TRBJ1-1, with D maybe TRBD1 (5 bases). The starting material was cultured CD8+ T cells from PBMCs, obtained from culture after CMV antigen stimulation. This TCR was sampled from a human donor in good health (CMV status not recorded). Some clones in this sample may be carry-over from other donors' samples. The CDR3 protein is CASSIDPRGGSEDKAFF. DNA of the CDR3: TGTGCCAGTAGTATAGATCCGAGGGGAGGGTCCGAGGATAAAGCTTTCTTT. Supplemented by reference TRBV19 and TRBJ1-1, the full variable domain reads DGGITQSPKYLFRKEGQNVTLSCEQNLNHDAMYWYRQDPGQGLRLIYYSQIVNDFQKGDIAEGYSVSREKKESFPLTVTSAQKNPTAFYLCASSIDPRGGSEDKAFFGQGTRLTVV.